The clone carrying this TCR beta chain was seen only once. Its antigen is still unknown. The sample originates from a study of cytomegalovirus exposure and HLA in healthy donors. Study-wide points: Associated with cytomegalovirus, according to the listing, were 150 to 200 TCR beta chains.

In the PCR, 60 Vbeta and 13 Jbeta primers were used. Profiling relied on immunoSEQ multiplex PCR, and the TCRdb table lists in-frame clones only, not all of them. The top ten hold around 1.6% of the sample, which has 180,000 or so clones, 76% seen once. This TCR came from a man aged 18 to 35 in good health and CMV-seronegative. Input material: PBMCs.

In DNA form, the CDR3 reads TGCGCCAGCGGGGGGGGTAGTTACCAAGAGACCCAGTACTTC. This gives the protein CASGGGSYQETQYF. The chain recombines TRBV5-1 with TRBJ2-5; the match to TRBD2 covers 7 bases. The junction had 6 bases not matched to a gene; V was cut back by 7 bases and J by 0 bases. Germline V lookup: CDR1 SGHRS, CDR2 YFSETQ. The CDR3 covers 14 residues.